Following are 12 T cell receptor beta chains from one sample sequenced in a study of shared clonotypes between healthy human individuals. Repertoires were generated with immunoSEQ multiplex PCR, while TCRdb's copy carries only in-frame clones and drops some. The repertoire has some 2.1 million clones, over 85% of them found once; the top ten carry around 0.13%. The sample comprised naive CD4+ T cells sorted from blood. Subset defined: CD45RA+ positively selected. The source of these receptors is a man younger than 35 in good health.

The rearrangement uses TRBV6-5 and TRBJ1-1; D unresolved. The V gene's germline CDR1 is MNHEY and CDR2 SVGAGI. The V end lost 5 bases, the J end lost 3 bases, and 13 bases lay between the germline ends. The CDR3 covers 14 residues. The CDR3 nucleotides read TGTGCCAGCAGTCGGGGAGGAGGGCACACTGAAGCTTTCTTT. Translating it yields CASSRGGGHTEAFF.

The gene calls are TRBV10-3 and TRBJ2-1; D possibly corresponds to TRBD1 (6 bases). Germline CDR1 ENHRY, CDR2 SYGVKD. The CDR3 spans 13 residues. The ends were cut back, 10 bases at V and 2 bases at J, with 12 bases in the middle. The CDR3 loop is CATLDSAYNEQFF. The CDR3 DNA follows: TGTGCCACACTGGACAGCGCCTACAATGAGCAGTTCTTC.

This clone was seen only once. V is TRBV6-1 and J is TRBJ2-7, with D tentatively TRBD2 (6 bases). The CDR3 runs 15 residues. V was trimmed by 3 bases and J by 2 bases, leaving 14 bases between them. Germline V gene lookup returns CDR1 MNHNS and CDR2 SASEGT. CDR3 sequence: CASSDPGTVTYEQYF. In nucleotides, the CDR3 is TGTGCCAGCAGTGATCCGGGGACTGTGACCTACGAGCAGTACTTC.

V is TRBV10-3 and J is TRBJ1-4; the D is unclear. The CDR3 length is 13 residues. CDR1 and CDR2 (germline): ENHRY, SYGVKD. Trimming took off 3 bases at V and 4 bases at J, with 6 bases between the two ends. This chain's CDR3 is CAISEPGNEKLFF. The CDR3 DNA sequence: TGTGCCATCAGTGAACCCGGTAATGAAAAACTGTTTTTT.

The chain combines TRBV11-2 with TRBJ1-5; tentative D call: TRBD1 (5 bases). With 3 bases removed from V and 7 bases from J, the gap between germline ends came to 10 bases. The CDR3 loop spans 13 amino acids. CDR1 is SGHAT and CDR2 is FQNNGV in the germline V gene. The CDR3 sequence is CASSLAGTQPQHF. CDR3 sequence (DNA): TGTGCCAGCAGCTTGGCGGGGACCCAGCCCCAGCATTTT.

As for this clone: One junction end disagrees with the germline gene, perhaps due to a read error. The genes are TRBV9 and TRBJ2-7; a weak D match, TRBD2 (5 bases). In germline, CDR1 is SGDLS, CDR2 YYNGEE. The CDR3 totals 15 residues. CDR3 protein: CAGSVSTSRVDEQYF. The CDR3 nucleotides read TGTGCCGGCAGCGTCTCAACTAGTAGGGTCGACGAGCAGTACTTC.

This clone was found once. The J gene is TRBJ2-2, the V gene TRBV6-1; D is unresolved. This CDR3 spans 14 amino acids. Germline CDR1 MNHNS, CDR2 SASEGT. Trimming left V 1 base short and J 1 base short, with 4 bases between. DNA for the CDR3: TGTGCCAGCAGTGAAGTTGAGAACACCGGGGAGCTGTTTTTT. This codes for CASSEVENTGELFF.

The genes are TRBV11-3 and TRBJ2-3, with 8 bases that match TRBD1. Germline CDR1 and CDR2: SGHNT and YENEEA. The V and J ends lost 4 bases and 3 bases, in that order; junction bases with no gene match: 3. This CDR3 has 14 residues. The CDR3, as DNA: TGTGCCAGCAGCTCAAGGGACAGGACAGATACGCAGTATTTT. It translates to CASSSRDRTDTQYF. The full variable domain, in which reference TRBV11-3 and TRBJ2-3 provide the parts outside the CDR3, is EAGVVQSPRYKIIEKKQPVAFWCNPISGHNTLYWYLQNLGQGPELLIRYENEEAVDDSQLPKDRFSAERLKGVDSTLKIQPAELGDSAVYLCASSSRDRTDTQYFGPGTRLTVL.

The gene calls are TRBV11-2 and TRBJ1-1; D remains ambiguous. Trimming took 5 bases from V and 3 from J, leaving 19 bases between them. Germline V gene sequence: CDR1 SGHAT, CDR2 FQNNGV. The CDR3 consists of 16 residues. The CDR3 loop is CASSLPILGKHTEAFF. Written as DNA, the CDR3 is TGTGCCAGCAGCCTGCCTATACTCGGGAAGCACACTGAAGCTTTCTTT.

The J gene is TRBJ1-2, the V gene TRBV27; no clear D. Germline CDR1 MNHEY, CDR2 SMNVEV (reference sequence). The V gene lost 10 bases and the J gene lost 1 base, with 10 bases spanning the gap. The length of the CDR3 is 12 residues. CDR3 DNA sequence: TGTGCCACCCTAGCTATTAACTATGGCTACACCTTC. Its translation is CATLAINYGYTF.

The V call is TRBV18, the J call TRBJ2-7; 7 bases line up with TRBD1. The CDR3 extends over 15 amino acids. Per the germline V gene, CDR1 is KGHSH and CDR2 is LQKENI. The V segment lost 4 bases and the J segment 0 bases; nucleotides outside the gene matches: 6. Here the CDR3 reads CASSHGQDHSYEQYF. The CDR3 DNA follows: TGTGCCAGCTCACACGGACAGGACCACTCCTACGAGCAGTACTTC.

The table lists this clone with a count of one. The chain uses TRBV16 and TRBJ1-1; 8 nucleotides align to TRBD1. J was trimmed by 1 base and V by 3 bases; bases with no gene match: 1. The CDR3 loop spans 14 amino acids. CDR1 and CDR2 (germline): KGHSY, FQNENV. CDR3 sequence (DNA): TGTGCCAGCAGCCAGGGGACAGGGAACACTGAAGCTTTCTTT. Its protein is CASSQGTGNTEAFF.